This T cell receptor beta chain was identified during a study of blood T cell repertoires in COVID-19. Looking at the study overall: The analysed material was cDNA or gDNA that came from T cells, B-cell-depleted T cells, or PBMCs.

Sequencing used immunoSEQ multiplex PCR; TCRdb keeps in-frame clones, though not all of them. The data contain roughly 200,000 clones, approximately 84% of them singletons. V was trimmed by 4 bases and J by 9 bases, leaving 21 bases between them. Per germline, CDR1 SGHTA and CDR2 FQGNSA. The CDR3 spans 15 residues. V is TRBV7-2 and J is TRBJ1-2; D might be TRBD1 (5 bases). Sample: peripheral blood. The sequence was obtained from a woman in her 70s with active or convalescent COVID-19. Here the CDR3 reads CASSSRRGGSMRYTF. The CDR3 DNA reads TGTGCCAGCAGCTCGCGCCGGGGGGGGTCTATGCGCTACACCTTC.